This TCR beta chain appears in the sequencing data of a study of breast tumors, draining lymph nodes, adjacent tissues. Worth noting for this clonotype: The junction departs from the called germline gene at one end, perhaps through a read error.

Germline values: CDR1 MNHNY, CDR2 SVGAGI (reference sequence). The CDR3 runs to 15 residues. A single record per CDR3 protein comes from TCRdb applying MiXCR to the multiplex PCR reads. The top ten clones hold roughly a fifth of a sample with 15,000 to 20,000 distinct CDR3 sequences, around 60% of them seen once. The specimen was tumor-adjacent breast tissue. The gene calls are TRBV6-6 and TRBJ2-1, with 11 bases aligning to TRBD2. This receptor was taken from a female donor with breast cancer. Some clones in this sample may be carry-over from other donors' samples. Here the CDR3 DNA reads TGTGCCATCAGTGAGTCGACTAGCGGGAACAATGAGCAGTTCTTC. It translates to CAISESTSGNNEQFF.